This T cell receptor beta chain was found in a study of beta chain features in type 1 diabetes. All of the isolated RNA was reverse transcribed, so expressed TCRB transcripts were sequenced. Mean read depth for naive, central memory and regulatory T cell samples was several million reads. Generated by immunoSEQ multiplex PCR, the TCRdb table keeps only in-frame clones and is missing some. The data hold around 250,000 clones, with 25% to 35% observed a single time. Findings and limits, study-wide: Equally in patients and controls, PCR might preferentially amplify shorter templates.

The V gene end was trimmed by 6 bases and the J gene end by 3 bases; junction bases not matched to a gene: 7. Germline values: CDR1 LNHDA, CDR2 SQIVND (reference sequence). The CDR3 extends over 15 amino acids. Based on CD45RO/CCR7/CD25/CD127/CD95/CD27, CD4+ regulatory, stem cell-like memory, naive and central memory cells were sorted. This clone was observed at least ten times. Its target is unknown. This rearrangement joins TRBV19 to TRBJ2-7, with 11 bases identical to TRBD2. Sequenced sample: central memory CD4+ T cells from blood. The sequence came from a man aged 30-40 years in good health. In DNA form, the CDR3 reads TGTGCCAGTAGCCTCACTAGCGGGAGCAGCTACGAGCAGTACTTC. Residues: CASSLTSGSSYEQYF.